The following is a TCR beta chain sequence with its context. Trimming stripped 4 bases from V and 0 bases from J, with 9 bases between. The CDR3 consists of 13 residues. CDR1 SQVTM and CDR2 ANQGSEA come from the germline V gene. This record comes from a study of cytomegalovirus exposure and HLA in healthy donors. The donors were healthy bone marrow donors. Donors were ostensibly healthy at sampling, although undocumented immune exposures were probable. This PCR relied on a set of 60 Vbeta primers and 13 Jbeta primers. TCRdb's table, derived via immunoSEQ multiplex PCR, lists solely in-frame clones and lacks some. The table has 180,000 or so clones, 82% seen once; the top ten hold approximately 1.5%.

The sequenced sample consisted of PBMCs. The chain joins TRBV29-1 to TRBJ2-5; D is possibly TRBD1 (5 bases). The receptor was derived from a man aged 40-49 years in good health and CMV-seronegative. CDR3 DNA sequence: TGCAGCGTTGTCCCAGGGTACCAAGAGACCCAGTACTTC. Its translation: CSVVPGYQETQYF.